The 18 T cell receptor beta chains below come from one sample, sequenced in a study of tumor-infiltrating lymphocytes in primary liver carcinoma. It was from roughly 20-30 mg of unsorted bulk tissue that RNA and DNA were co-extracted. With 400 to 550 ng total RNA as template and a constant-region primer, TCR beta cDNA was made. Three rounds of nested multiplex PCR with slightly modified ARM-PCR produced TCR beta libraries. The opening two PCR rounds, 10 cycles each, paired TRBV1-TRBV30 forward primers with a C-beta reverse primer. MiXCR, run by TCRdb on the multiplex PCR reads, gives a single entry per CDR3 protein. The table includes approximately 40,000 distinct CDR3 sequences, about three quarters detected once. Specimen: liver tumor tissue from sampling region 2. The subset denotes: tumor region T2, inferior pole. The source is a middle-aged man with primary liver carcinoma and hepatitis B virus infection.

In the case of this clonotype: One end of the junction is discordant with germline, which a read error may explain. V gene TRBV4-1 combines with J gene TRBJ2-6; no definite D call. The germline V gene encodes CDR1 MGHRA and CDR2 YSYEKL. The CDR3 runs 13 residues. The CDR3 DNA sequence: TGCGTCAGCAGCCAAGTTTGGGCCAACGTCCTGACTTTC. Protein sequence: CVSSQVWANVLTF.

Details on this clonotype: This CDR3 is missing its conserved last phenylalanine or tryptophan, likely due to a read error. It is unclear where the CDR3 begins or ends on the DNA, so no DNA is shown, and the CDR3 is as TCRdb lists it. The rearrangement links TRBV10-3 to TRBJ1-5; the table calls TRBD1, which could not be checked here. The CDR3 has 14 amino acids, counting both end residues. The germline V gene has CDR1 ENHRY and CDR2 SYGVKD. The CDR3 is CAISGTVDNQPHHS.

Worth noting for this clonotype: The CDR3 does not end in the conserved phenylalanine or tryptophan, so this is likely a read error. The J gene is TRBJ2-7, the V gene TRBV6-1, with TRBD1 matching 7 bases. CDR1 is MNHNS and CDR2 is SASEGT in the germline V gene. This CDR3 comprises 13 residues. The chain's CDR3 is CASTRTGSYKQYL. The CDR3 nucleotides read TGTGCCAGCACCCGGACAGGTTCCTACAAGCAGTACCTC.

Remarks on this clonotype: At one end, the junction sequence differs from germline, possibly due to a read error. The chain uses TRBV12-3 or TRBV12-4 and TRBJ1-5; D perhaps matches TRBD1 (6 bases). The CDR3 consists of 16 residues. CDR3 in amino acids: CANSSPGHASNQPQHF. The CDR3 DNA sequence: TGTGCCAACAGTTCTCCGGGACACGCTAGCAATCAACCCCAGCATTTT.

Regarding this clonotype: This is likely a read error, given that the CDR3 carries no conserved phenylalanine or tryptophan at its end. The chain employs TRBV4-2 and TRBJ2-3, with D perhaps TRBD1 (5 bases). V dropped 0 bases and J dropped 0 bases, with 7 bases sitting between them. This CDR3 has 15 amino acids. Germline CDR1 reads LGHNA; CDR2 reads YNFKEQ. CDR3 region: CASSQESGSTDTQYL. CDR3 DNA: TGTGCCAGCAGCCAAGAATCAGGGAGCACAGATACGCAGTATCTT.

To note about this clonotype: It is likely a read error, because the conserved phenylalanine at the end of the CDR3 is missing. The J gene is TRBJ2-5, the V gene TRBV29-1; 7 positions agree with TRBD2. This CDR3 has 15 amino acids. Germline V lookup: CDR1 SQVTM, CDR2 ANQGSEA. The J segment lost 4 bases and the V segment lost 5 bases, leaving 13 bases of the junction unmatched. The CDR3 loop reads CSVRTCGSWAETQYL. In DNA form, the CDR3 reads TGCAGCGTTCGGACCTGCGGGAGTTGGGCAGAGACCCAGTACCTC.

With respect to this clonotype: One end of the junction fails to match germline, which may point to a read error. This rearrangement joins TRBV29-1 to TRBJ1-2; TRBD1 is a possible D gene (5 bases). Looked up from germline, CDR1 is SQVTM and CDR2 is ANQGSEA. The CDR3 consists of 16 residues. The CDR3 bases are TGCTGTGTTCGAAATTCTGGGACGGTAAACTCCTATGGATACACCTTC. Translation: CCVRNSGTVNSYGYTF. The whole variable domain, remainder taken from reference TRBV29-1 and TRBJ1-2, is SAVISQKPSRDICQRGTSLTIQCQVDSQVTMMFWYRQQPGQSLTLIATANQGSEATYESGFVIDKFPISRPNLTFSTLTVSNMSPEDSSIYLCCVRNSGTVNSYGYTFGSGTRLTVV.

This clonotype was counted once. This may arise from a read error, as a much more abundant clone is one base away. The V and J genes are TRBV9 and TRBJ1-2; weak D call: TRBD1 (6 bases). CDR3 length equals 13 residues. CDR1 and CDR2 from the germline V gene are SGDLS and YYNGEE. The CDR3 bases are TGTGCCAGCAGCGCGGACAGCCTCTATGGCTGCACCTTC. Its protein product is CASSADSLYGCTF.

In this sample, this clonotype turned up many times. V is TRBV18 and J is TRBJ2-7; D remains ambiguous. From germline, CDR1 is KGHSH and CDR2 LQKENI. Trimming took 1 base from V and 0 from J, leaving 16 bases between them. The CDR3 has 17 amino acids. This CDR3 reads CASSPLATVPSSYEQYF. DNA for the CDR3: TGTGCCAGCTCACCACTGGCAACGGTACCCAGCTCCTACGAGCAGTACTTC.

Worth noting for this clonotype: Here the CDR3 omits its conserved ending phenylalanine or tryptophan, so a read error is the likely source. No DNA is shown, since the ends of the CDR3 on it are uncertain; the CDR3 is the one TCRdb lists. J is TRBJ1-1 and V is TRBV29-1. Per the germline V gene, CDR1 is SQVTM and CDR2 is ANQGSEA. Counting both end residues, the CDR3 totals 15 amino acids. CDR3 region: CSVVAGWGMNTEASS.

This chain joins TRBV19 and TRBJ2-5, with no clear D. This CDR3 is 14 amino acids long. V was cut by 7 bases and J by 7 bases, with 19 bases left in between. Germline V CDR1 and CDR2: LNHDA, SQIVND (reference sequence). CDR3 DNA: TGTGCCAGTATCCGAGACGCCGGCTTGGGGACCCAGTACTTC. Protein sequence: CASIRDAGLGTQYF.

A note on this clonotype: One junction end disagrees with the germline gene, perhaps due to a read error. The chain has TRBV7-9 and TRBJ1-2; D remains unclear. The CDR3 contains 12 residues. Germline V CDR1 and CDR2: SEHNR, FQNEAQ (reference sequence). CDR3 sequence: CASNLGNYSYTF. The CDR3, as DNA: TGTGCCAGCAACTTAGGGAACTATAGCTACACCTTC.

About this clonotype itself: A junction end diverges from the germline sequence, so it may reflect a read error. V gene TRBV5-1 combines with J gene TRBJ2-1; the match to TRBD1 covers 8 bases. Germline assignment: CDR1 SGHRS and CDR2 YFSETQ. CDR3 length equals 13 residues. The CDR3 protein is CACSLTGGNEQFF. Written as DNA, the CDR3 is TGCGCCTGCAGCTTAACAGGGGGCAATGAGCAGTTCTTC.

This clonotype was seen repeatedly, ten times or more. The CDR3 spells CASSKRGQQNTEAFF. CDR3 coding DNA: TGCGCCAGCAGCAAGAGGGGACAGCAGAACACTGAAGCTTTCTTT. The chain joins TRBV5-1 to TRBJ1-1, with 7 bases aligning to TRBD1. J was trimmed by 1 base and V by 4 bases; bases with no gene match: 7. The CDR3 covers 15 residues. Germline V gene data show CDR1 as SGHRS and CDR2 as YFSETQ.

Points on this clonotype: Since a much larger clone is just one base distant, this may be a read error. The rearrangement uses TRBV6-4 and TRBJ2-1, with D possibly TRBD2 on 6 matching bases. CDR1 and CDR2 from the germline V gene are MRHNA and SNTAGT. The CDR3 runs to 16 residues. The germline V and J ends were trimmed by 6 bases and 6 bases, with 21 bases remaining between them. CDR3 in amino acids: CASSARGVSEPNEQFF. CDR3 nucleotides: TGTGCCAGCAGCGCTCGCGGGGTTTCGGAGCCCAATGAGCAGTTCTTC.

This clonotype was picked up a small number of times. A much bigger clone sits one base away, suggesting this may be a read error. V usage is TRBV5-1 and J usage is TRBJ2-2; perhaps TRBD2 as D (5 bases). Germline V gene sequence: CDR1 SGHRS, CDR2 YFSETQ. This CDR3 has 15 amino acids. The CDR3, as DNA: TGCGCCAGCAGCACCAGGCAGACGAACACCGGGGAGCTGTCTTTT. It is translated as CASSTRQTNTGELSF. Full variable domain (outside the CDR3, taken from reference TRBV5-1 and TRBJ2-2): KAGVTQTPRYLIKTRGQQVTLSCSPISGHRSVSWYQQTPGQGLQFLFEYFSETQRNKGNFPGRFSGRQFSNSRSEMNVSTLELGDSALYLCASSTRQTNTGELSFGEGSRLTVL.

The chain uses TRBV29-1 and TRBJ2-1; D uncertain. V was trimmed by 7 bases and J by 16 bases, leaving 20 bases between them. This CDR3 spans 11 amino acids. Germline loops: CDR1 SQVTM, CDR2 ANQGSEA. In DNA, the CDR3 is TGCAGCGGTCAGCAGGTGGCTAGGCAATTCTTC. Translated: CSGQQVARQFF.

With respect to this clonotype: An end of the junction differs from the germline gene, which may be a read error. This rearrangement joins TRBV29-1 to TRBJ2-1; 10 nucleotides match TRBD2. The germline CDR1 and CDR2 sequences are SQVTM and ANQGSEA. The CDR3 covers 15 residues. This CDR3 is CSAGPAGGFYNEQFF. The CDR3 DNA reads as TGTAGCGCTGGACCAGCGGGAGGGTTCTACAATGAGCAGTTCTTC.